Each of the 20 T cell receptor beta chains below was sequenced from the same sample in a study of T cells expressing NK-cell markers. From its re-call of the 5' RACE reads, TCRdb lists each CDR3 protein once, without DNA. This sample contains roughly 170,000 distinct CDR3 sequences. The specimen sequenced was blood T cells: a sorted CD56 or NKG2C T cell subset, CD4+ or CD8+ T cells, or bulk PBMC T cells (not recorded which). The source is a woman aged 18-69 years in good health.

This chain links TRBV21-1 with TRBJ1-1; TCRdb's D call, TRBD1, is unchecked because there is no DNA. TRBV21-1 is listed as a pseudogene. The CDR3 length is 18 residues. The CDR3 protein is CASSTHGTGAPLNTEAFF.

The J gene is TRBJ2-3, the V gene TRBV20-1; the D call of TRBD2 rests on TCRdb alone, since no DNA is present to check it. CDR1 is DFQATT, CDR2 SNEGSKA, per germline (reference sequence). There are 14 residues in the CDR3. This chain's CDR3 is CSARVGSGRHTQYF.

This CDR3 is CASSGTESLFGYTF. The chain links TRBV5-1 to TRBJ1-2; checking the TCRdb D call of TRBD1 is not possible without DNA. The CDR3 runs to 14 residues. Germline assignment: CDR1 SGHRS and CDR2 YFSETQ.

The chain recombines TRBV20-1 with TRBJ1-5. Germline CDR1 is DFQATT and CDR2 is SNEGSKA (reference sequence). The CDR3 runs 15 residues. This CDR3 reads CSAKDSSYSNQPQHF.

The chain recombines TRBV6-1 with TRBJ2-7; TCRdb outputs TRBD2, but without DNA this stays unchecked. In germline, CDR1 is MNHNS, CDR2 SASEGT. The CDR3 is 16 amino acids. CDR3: CACFGTSGRRSYEQYF.

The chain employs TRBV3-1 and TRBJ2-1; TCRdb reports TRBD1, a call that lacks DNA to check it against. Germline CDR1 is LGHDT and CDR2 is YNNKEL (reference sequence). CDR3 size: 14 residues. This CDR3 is CASSRKGEDNEQFF.

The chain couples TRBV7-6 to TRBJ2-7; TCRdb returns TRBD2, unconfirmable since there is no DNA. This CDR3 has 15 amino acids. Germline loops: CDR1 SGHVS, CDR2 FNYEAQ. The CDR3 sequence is CASSLDTSGFYEQYF.

The CDR3 reads CSTRDLETQYF. The chain has TRBV29-1 and TRBJ2-5; TCRdb's D gene call, TRBD2, goes unchecked for lack of DNA. The length of the CDR3 is 11 residues. Germline loops: CDR1 SQVTM, CDR2 ANQGSEA.

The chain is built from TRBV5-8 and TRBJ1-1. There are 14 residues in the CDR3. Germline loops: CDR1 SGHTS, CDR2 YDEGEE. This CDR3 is CASSLDHLNTEAFF.

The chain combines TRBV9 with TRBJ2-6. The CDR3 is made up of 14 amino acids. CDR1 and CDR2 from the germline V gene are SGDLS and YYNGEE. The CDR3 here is CASSAKTGANVLTF.

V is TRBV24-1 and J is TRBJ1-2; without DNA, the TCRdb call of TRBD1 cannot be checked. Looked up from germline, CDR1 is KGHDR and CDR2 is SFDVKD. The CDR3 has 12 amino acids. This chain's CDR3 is CATSAGVGGYTF.

CDR3 protein: CASSSGTISYEQYF. The chain employs TRBV5-6 and TRBJ2-7; as DNA is missing, the TRBD1 call by TCRdb cannot be tested. CDR1 is SGHDT, CDR2 YYEEEE, per germline. There are 14 residues in the CDR3.

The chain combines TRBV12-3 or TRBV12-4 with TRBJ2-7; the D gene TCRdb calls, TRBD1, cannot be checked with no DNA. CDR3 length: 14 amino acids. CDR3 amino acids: CASSFPAGVLEQYF.

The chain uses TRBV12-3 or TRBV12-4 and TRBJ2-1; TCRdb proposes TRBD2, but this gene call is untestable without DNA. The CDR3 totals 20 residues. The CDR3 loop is CASSLAAGALTSGGANEQFF.

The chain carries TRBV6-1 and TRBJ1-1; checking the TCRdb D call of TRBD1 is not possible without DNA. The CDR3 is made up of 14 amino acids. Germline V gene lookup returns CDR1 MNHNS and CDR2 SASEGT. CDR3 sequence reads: CATTKSRGITEAFF.

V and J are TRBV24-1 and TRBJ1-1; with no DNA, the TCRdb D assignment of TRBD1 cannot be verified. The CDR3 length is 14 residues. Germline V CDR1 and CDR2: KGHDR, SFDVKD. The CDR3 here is CATSEGGRNTEAFF.

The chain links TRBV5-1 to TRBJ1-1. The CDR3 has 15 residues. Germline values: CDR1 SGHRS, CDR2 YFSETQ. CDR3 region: CASTRALGSETEAFF.

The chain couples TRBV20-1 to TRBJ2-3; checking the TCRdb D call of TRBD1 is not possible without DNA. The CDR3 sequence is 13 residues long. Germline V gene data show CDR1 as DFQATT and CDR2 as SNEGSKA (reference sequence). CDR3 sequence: CSASVAPGDTQYF.

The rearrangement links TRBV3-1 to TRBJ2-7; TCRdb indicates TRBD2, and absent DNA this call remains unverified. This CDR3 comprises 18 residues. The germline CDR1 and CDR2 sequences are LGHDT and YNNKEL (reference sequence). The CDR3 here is CASSPSLRTSGRTYEQYF.

The CDR3 region is CASSPRRYEETQYF. The V call is TRBV18, the J call TRBJ2-5. The CDR3 spans 14 residues. Germline CDR1 is KGHSH and CDR2 is LQKENI.